Each of the 19 T cell receptor beta chains below was sequenced from the same sample in a study of blood T cell repertoires in COVID-19. Assay used: immunoSEQ multiplex PCR; TCRdb lists only in-frame clones, some missing. The sample has about 240,000 clones, around 88% seen once; the top ten hold 4.1%. Sequencing input: PBMCs or T cells enriched from blood (not recorded which). The receptors stem from a woman aged 30 to 39 who had recovered from COVID-19.

The genes are TRBV18 and TRBJ1-1, with a tentative D call TRBD1 (5 bases). Trimming shortened V by 3 bases and J by 1 base, and 15 bases separated the two germline ends. The CDR3 is made up of 16 amino acids. Per the germline V gene, CDR1 is KGHSH and CDR2 is LQKENI. The DNA for the CDR3 is TGTGCCAGCTCACCTATCGCGGGGCAAGGGAACACTGAAGCTTTCTTT. Its protein is CASSPIAGQGNTEAFF.

The genes are TRBV9 and TRBJ2-5, with 8 nucleotides matching TRBD2. The CDR3 runs to 16 residues. Trimming took 0 bases from V and 1 from J; bases not matched to a gene: 5. Germline V gene sequence: CDR1 SGDLS, CDR2 YYNGEE. The CDR3 coding sequence is TGTGCCAGCAGCGTAGGCGGGGGACTAGGCCAAGAGACCCAGTACTTC. This gives the protein CASSVGGGLGQETQYF.

V and J are TRBV27 and TRBJ1-1, with D unresolved. There are 13 residues in the CDR3. Germline CDR1 is MNHEY and CDR2 is SMNVEV (reference sequence). V lost 6 bases and J 2 bases, leaving 10 bases between the germline ends. CDR3 sequence (DNA): TGTGCCAGCAGACAAGACATAAACACTGAAGCTTTCTTT. Translation: CASRQDINTEAFF.

This chain joins TRBV4-3 and TRBJ2-1; weak D call: TRBD2 (6 bases). V was shortened by 1 base and J by 0 bases, with 13 bases between the two germline ends. This CDR3 has 17 residues. Germline V CDR1 and CDR2: LGHNA, YSLEER. Here the CDR3 DNA reads TGCGCCAGCAGCCAAGGGATTAGCGGCAACTCCTACAATGAGCAGTTCTTC. Amino acid sequence: CASSQGISGNSYNEQFF.

The chain recombines TRBV7-3 with TRBJ2-1; 7 nucleotides align to TRBD2. This CDR3 is 15 amino acids long. Germline values: CDR1 SGHTA, CDR2 FQGTGA. Unmatched junction bases numbered 11, after V lost 5 bases and J lost 7 bases. The CDR3 region has the DNA TGTGCCAGCAGCAGTGCGGCGGGAGTGTCGAATGAGCAGTTCTTC. Encoded protein: CASSSAAGVSNEQFF.

CDR3 nucleotide sequence: TGTGCCAGCAGCTCCCCAGGGGGCCGCACTGAAGCTTTCTTT. Encoded protein: CASSSPGGRTEAFF. The chain couples TRBV7-9 to TRBJ1-1, with 8 nucleotides matching TRBD1. The CDR3 covers 14 residues. V dropped 4 bases and J dropped 4; count of bases not matched to a gene: 5. The germline V gene encodes CDR1 SEHNR and CDR2 FQNEAQ (reference sequence).

CDR3 bases: TGTGCCAGTAGTATTGGTCCTCAGGGGACGATTAATTCACCCCTCCACTTT. Translating it yields CASSIGPQGTINSPLHF. The genes are TRBV19 and TRBJ1-6; D is perhaps TRBD1 (6 bases). The V end was cut by 3 bases, the J end by 6 bases, with 18 bases between. Germline-derived CDR1 and CDR2 are LNHDA and SQIVND (reference sequence). There are 17 residues in the CDR3.

The gene calls are TRBV28 and TRBJ2-7; 7 bases agree with TRBD1. J was trimmed by 6 bases and V by 1 base; bases with no gene match: 3. CDR3 length: 13 amino acids. The germline V gene encodes CDR1 MDHEN and CDR2 SYDVKM. The CDR3 here is CASSLYRGGEQYF. In nucleotides, the CDR3 is TGTGCCAGCAGTTTATACAGGGGCGGCGAGCAGTACTTC.

This chain links TRBV27 with TRBJ2-7; 9 positions match TRBD2. The CDR3 is 15 amino acids. Germline trimming cut 5 bases from V and 2 bases from J; bases unmatched to any gene: 7. From germline, CDR1 is MNHEY and CDR2 SMNVEV (reference sequence). CDR3 amino acids: CASSIRLAVPYEQYF. In DNA form, the CDR3 reads TGTGCCAGCAGTATAAGACTAGCGGTACCCTACGAGCAGTACTTC.

V and J are TRBV2 and TRBJ1-2; TRBD1 is a possible D gene (6 bases). Germline CDR1 is SNHLY and CDR2 is FYNNEI. This CDR3 spans 13 amino acids. Deletions cut 7 bases from V and 3 bases from J, with 12 bases between. The CDR3 DNA sequence: TGTGCCAGCAAAAGGACAGAGCACTATGGCTACACCTTC. This encodes CASKRTEHYGYTF.

This clone was seen only once. V gene TRBV5-1 combines with J gene TRBJ1-1, with D maybe TRBD1 (6 bases). Trimming removed 4 bases at V and 0 bases at J, with 13 bases between. Germline V gene sequence: CDR1 SGHRS, CDR2 YFSETQ. The CDR3 extends over 15 amino acids. The chain's CDR3 is CASSPQGYMNTEAFF. CDR3 in DNA: TGCGCCAGCAGCCCACAGGGTTACATGAACACTGAAGCTTTCTTT. The whole variable domain, remainder taken from reference TRBV5-1 and TRBJ1-1, is KAGVTQTPRYLIKTRGQQVTLSCSPISGHRSVSWYQQTPGQGLQFLFEYFSETQRNKGNFPGRFSGRQFSNSRSEMNVSTLELGDSALYLCASSPQGYMNTEAFFGQGTRLTVV.

The chain couples TRBV11-2 to TRBJ2-1; 7 bases align to TRBD2. CDR1 is SGHAT, CDR2 FQNNGV, per germline. The CDR3 has 15 amino acids. Losses at the gene ends were 7 bases for V and 6 bases for J; bases not matched to a gene: 12. The CDR3 reads CASTTWRESTNEQFF. In DNA, the CDR3 is TGTGCCAGCACAACGTGGCGGGAGTCTACCAATGAGCAGTTCTTC.

The chain joins TRBV9 to TRBJ2-1, with 7 bases identical to TRBD2. Trimming took 1 base from V and 8 from J; bases not matched to a gene: 6. CDR3 size: 14 residues. Germline V lookup: CDR1 SGDLS, CDR2 YYNGEE. The CDR3 nucleotides are TGTGCCAGCAGCGTAACTTCGGGAGGAGATGAGCAGTTCTTC. This translates into CASSVTSGGDEQFF. The full variable domain, in which reference TRBV9 and TRBJ2-1 provide the parts outside the CDR3, is DSGVTQTPKHLITATGQRVTLRCSPRSGDLSVYWYQQSLDQGLQFLIQYYNGEERAKGNILERFSAQQFPDLHSELNLSSLELGDSALYFCASSVTSGGDEQFFGPGTRLTVL.

The chain combines TRBV19 with TRBJ1-1; D may be TRBD1 (5 bases). CDR1 is LNHDA and CDR2 is SQIVND in the germline V gene (reference sequence). The CDR3 contains 12 residues. Trimming shortened V by 5 bases and J by 5 bases, and 9 bases separated the two germline ends. CDR3 coding DNA: TGTGCCAGTAGTCAGGGAACAACTGAAGCTTTCTTT. This sequence encodes CASSQGTTEAFF.

Only one count was recorded for this clone. This chain joins TRBV10-3 and TRBJ2-1, with 9 bases matching TRBD1. Trimming at V came to 1 base and at J to 5 bases, leaving 9 bases not matched to a gene. The length of the CDR3 is 17 residues. Germline CDR1 is ENHRY and CDR2 is SYGVKD. CDR3 nucleotides: TGTGCCATCAGTGAGTTTTTACCGGGACAGGGTGACAATGAGCAGTTCTTC. Its protein is CAISEFLPGQGDNEQFF.

The rearrangement uses TRBV6-2 or TRBV6-3 and TRBJ1-4; 8 positions match TRBD1. Per the germline V gene, CDR1 is MNHEY and CDR2 is SVGEGT. Trimming took 4 bases from V and 8 from J; bases not matched to a gene: 9. CDR3 length equals 15 residues. As DNA, the CDR3 is TGTGCCAGCAGTTTAGACAGGGGTCGGGGCGAAAAACTGTTTTTT. Translation gives CASSLDRGRGEKLFF.

The V gene is TRBV19, the J gene TRBJ1-1; 7 nucleotides agree with TRBD1. CDR3 size: 15 residues. V lost 7 bases, J lost 4 bases, and 12 bases stayed unmatched. The germline CDR1 and CDR2 sequences are LNHDA and SQIVND (reference sequence). CDR3 protein: CASIRGGSSGTEAFF. As DNA, the CDR3 is TGTGCCAGTATAAGAGGGGGCAGTAGCGGCACTGAAGCTTTCTTT.

V is TRBV7-9 and J is TRBJ1-1; D unclear. The CDR3 runs to 12 residues. V was cut by 4 bases and J by 5 bases, with 8 bases left in between. Germline loops: CDR1 SEHNR, CDR2 FQNEAQ (reference sequence). The CDR3 is CASSSESTEAFF. The DNA of the CDR3 is TGTGCCAGCAGCTCGGAGAGTACTGAAGCTTTCTTT.

The CDR3 DNA reads TGTGCCAGCAGCTTAGTGTCTACTAGCGGGAGTCGGGACGAGCAGTACTTC. This translates into CASSLVSTSGSRDEQYF. This chain uses TRBV7-2 with TRBJ2-7; 11 positions agree with TRBD2. The length of the CDR3 is 17 residues. V was pared by 1 base and J by 5 bases, with 10 bases of the junction left unmatched. Germline CDR1 and CDR2: SGHTA and FQGNSA. The variable domain in full, completed from reference TRBV7-2 and TRBJ2-7, reads GAGVSQSPSNKVTEKGKDVELRCDPISGHTALYWYRQSLGQGLEFLIYFQGNSAPDKSGLPSDRFSAERTGGSVSTLTIQRTQQEDSAVYLCASSLVSTSGSRDEQYFGPGTRLTVT.